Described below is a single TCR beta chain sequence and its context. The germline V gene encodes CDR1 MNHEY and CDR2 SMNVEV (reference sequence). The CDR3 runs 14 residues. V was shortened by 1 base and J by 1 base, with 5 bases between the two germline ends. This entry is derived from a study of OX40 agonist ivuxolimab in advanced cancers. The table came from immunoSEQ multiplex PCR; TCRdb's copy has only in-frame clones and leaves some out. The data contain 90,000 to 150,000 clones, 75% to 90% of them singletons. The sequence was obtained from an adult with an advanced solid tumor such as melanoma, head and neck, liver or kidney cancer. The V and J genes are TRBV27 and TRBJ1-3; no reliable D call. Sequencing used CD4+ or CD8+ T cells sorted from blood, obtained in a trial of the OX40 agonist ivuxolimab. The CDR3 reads CASSLFGSGNTIYF. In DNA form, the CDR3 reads TGTGCCAGCAGTTTATTCGGGTCTGGAAACACCATATATTTT.